A single sample is the source of the 12 T cell receptor beta chains below, sequenced in a study of OX40 agonist ivuxolimab in advanced cancers. This table comes from immunoSEQ multiplex PCR, and its TCRdb copy is limited to in-frame clones, with some not included. There are approximately 66,000 clones in the sample; around 89% occur only once, and around 6.9% lies in the top ten. This specimen consisted of CD4+ or CD8+ T cells sorted from blood, obtained in a trial of the OX40 agonist ivuxolimab. These receptors all come from an adult with an advanced solid tumor such as melanoma, head and neck, liver or kidney cancer.

J is TRBJ1-1 and V is TRBV19; D possibly corresponds to TRBD1 (5 bases). CDR1 is LNHDA and CDR2 is SQIVND in the germline V gene (reference sequence). Trimming removed 6 bases from V and 5 bases from J, with 19 bases in between. This CDR3 has 15 residues. The CDR3 here is CASSLWGRAGTEAFF. Here the CDR3 DNA reads TGTGCCAGTAGCCTCTGGGGCAGGGCCGGTACTGAAGCTTTCTTT.

The rearrangement uses TRBV5-1 and TRBJ2-2; D may be TRBD1 (6 bases). The CDR3 is made up of 16 amino acids. Germline assignment: CDR1 SGHRS and CDR2 YFSETQ. V was pared by 0 bases and J by 5 bases, with 14 bases between. This CDR3 reads CASSLGWRQATGELFF. CDR3 nucleotide sequence: TGCGCCAGCAGCTTGGGGTGGCGACAGGCGACCGGGGAGCTGTTTTTT.

The gene calls are TRBV6-5 and TRBJ2-1; the D call may be TRBD1 or TRBD2 (6 bases each). V dropped 6 bases and J dropped 10 bases, with 19 bases sitting between them. This CDR3 spans 14 amino acids. Germline values: CDR1 MNHEY, CDR2 SVGAGI. This chain's CDR3 is CASSPGRGGGEQFF. CDR3 bases: TGTGCCAGCAGCCCCGGCAGGGGCGGAGGGGAGCAGTTCTTC.

The chain combines TRBV19 with TRBJ2-7, with 7 bases identical to TRBD1. CDR3 length: 15 residues. CDR1 and CDR2 (germline): LNHDA, SQIVND (reference sequence). The V and J ends lost 6 bases and 1 base, in that order; junction bases with no gene match: 9. This CDR3 reads CASSPTGAPSYEQYF. The CDR3 DNA is TGTGCCAGTAGCCCCACAGGGGCTCCATCCTACGAGCAGTACTTC. Full variable domain (remainder filled in from reference TRBV19 and TRBJ2-7): DGGITQSPKYLFRKEGQNVTLSCEQNLNHDAMYWYRQDPGQGLRLIYYSQIVNDFQKGDIAEGYSVSREKKESFPLTVTSAQKNPTAFYLCASSPTGAPSYEQYFGPGTRLTVT.

DNA for the CDR3: TGTGCCAGCAGCGTAGAGTCGGGCAGGGGGCGATCAAACTATGGCTACACCTTC. Its protein is CASSVESGRGRSNYGYTF. The chain couples TRBV9 to TRBJ1-2, with 8 bases identical to TRBD1. Unmatched junction bases numbered 12, after V lost 0 bases and J lost 2 bases. CDR1 SGDLS and CDR2 YYNGEE come from the germline V gene. The length of the CDR3 is 18 residues.

The chain is built from TRBV6-5 and TRBJ2-1, with 9 nucleotides matching TRBD1. The germline V gene has CDR1 MNHEY and CDR2 SVGAGI. Trimming took 6 bases from V and 9 from J; bases not matched to a gene: 9. This CDR3 contains 14 residues. In DNA form, the CDR3 reads TGTGCCAGCAGGGGACAGGGCCTCTGGGCTGAGCAGTTCTTC. It encodes CASRGQGLWAEQFF.

The chain uses TRBV9 and TRBJ2-7; D might be TRBD2 (6 bases). Per the germline V gene, CDR1 is SGDLS and CDR2 is YYNGEE. The CDR3 contains 14 residues. V was cut by 1 base and J by 7 bases, with 15 bases left in between. CDR3 in amino acids: CASSVSGLAREQYF. CDR3 DNA sequence: TGTGCCAGCAGCGTAAGTGGGCTAGCGCGTGAGCAGTACTTC.

V is TRBV5-4 and J is TRBJ2-5, with 14 positions matching TRBD2. Germline V gene data show CDR1 as SGHNT and CDR2 as YYREEE (reference sequence). CDR3 length equals 17 residues. J gave up 3 bases and V 4 bases, and 8 bases lay outside the gene matches. CDR3 DNA: TGTGCCAGCAGCCCCGCCCCGGGACTAGCGGGAGAAGAGACCCAGTACTTC. It codes for CASSPAPGLAGEETQYF. The variable domain in full, with the rest retrieved from reference TRBV5-4 and TRBJ2-5, is ETGVTQSPTHLIKTRGQQVTLRCSSQSGHNTVSWYQQALGQGPQFIFQYYREEENGRGNFPPRFSGLQFPNYSSELNVNALELDDSALYLCASSPAPGLAGEETQYFGPGTRLLVL.

This sequence joins TRBV9 and TRBJ2-7, with TRBD1 as a possible D gene (5 bases). Germline V CDR1 and CDR2: SGDLS, YYNGEE. V was cut by 0 bases and J by 7 bases, with 11 bases left in between. CDR3 length: 13 amino acids. The CDR3 bases are TGTGCCAGCAGCGTAGAGACAGTGGGAGAGCAGTACTTC. Encoded protein: CASSVETVGEQYF.

The genes are TRBV7-3 and TRBJ2-1, with D uncertain. V was pared by 3 bases and J by 8 bases, with 8 bases between. Germline lookup yields CDR1 SGHTA and CDR2 FQGTGA. This CDR3 region has 12 residues. CDR3: CASSLSGDEQFF. CDR3 sequence (DNA): TGTGCCAGCAGCTTGTCTGGGGATGAGCAGTTCTTC.

This clone was found once. The CDR3 DNA sequence: TGTGCCAGCAGCCCCGCGGGGGGCGCGGATGAAGCTTTCTTT. As protein: CASSPAGGADEAFF. The V gene is TRBV6-1, the J gene TRBJ1-1; D might be TRBD1 (6 bases). There are 14 residues in the CDR3. The germline V gene encodes CDR1 MNHNS and CDR2 SASEGT. Trimming removed 6 bases at V and 7 bases at J, with 18 bases between.

The gene calls are TRBV7-8 and TRBJ2-7; a possible D gene is TRBD1 (6 bases). The CDR3 covers 13 residues. Looked up from germline, CDR1 is SGHVS and CDR2 is FQNEAQ. V lost 7 bases to trimming and J lost 0 bases, with 10 bases between them. In DNA, the CDR3 is TGTGCCAGCACCACGGACAGCTCCTACGAGCAGTACTTC. As protein: CASTTDSSYEQYF.